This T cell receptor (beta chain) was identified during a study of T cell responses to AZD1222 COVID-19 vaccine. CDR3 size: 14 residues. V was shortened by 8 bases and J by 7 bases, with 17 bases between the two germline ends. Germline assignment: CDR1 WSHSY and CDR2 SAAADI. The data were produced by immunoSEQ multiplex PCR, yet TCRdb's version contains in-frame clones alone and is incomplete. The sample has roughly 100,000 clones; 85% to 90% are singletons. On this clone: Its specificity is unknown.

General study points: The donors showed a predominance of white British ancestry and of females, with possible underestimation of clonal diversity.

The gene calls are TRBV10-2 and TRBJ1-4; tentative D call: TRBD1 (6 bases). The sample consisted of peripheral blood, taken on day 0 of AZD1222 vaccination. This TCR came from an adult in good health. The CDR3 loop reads CASGNQGISEKLFF. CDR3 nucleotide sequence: TGCGCCAGCGGGAACCAGGGGATCAGTGAAAAACTGTTTTTT.